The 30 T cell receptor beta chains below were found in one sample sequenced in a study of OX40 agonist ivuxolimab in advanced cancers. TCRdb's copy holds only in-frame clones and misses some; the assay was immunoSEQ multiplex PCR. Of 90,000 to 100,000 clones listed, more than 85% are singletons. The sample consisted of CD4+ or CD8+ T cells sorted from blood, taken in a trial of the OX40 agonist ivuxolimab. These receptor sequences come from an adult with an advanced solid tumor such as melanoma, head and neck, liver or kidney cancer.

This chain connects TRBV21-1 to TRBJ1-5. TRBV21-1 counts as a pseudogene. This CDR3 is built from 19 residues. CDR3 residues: CASSKVCVQLYYSNQPQHF. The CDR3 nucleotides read TGTGCCAGCAGCAAAGTTTGCGTCCAACTATATTATAGCAATCAGCCCCAGCATTTT.

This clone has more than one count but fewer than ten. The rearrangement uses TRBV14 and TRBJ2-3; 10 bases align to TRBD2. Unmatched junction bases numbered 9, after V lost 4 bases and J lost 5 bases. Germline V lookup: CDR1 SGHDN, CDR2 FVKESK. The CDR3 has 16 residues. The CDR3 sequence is CASSPLAGVIGDTQYF. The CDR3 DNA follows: TGTGCCAGCAGCCCGCTAGCGGGAGTAATTGGAGATACGCAGTATTTT.

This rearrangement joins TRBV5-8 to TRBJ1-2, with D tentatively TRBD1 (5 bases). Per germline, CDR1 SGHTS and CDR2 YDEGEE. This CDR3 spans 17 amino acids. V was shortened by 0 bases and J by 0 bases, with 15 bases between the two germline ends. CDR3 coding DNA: TGTGCCAGCAGCTTGGCCCAGGGACTCTCTACTAACTATGGCTACACCTTC. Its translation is CASSLAQGLSTNYGYTF.

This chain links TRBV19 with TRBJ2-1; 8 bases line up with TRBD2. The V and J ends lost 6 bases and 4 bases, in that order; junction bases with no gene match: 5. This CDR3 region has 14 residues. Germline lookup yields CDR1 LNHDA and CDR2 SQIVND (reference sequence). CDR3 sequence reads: CASRSLAGYNEQFF. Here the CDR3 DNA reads TGTGCCAGTAGAAGTCTAGCGGGTTACAATGAGCAGTTCTTC.

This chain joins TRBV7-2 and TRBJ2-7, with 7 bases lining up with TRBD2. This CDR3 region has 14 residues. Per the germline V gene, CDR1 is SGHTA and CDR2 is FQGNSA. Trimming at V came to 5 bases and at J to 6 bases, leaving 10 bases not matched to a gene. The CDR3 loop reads CASSPAGGFREQYF. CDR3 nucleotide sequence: TGTGCCAGCAGCCCCGCCGGGGGGTTCCGCGAGCAGTACTTC. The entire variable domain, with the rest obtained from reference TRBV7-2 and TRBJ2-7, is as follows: GAGVSQSPSNKVTEKGKDVELRCDPISGHTALYWYRQSLGQGLEFLIYFQGNSAPDKSGLPSDRFSAERTGGSVSTLTIQRTQQEDSAVYLCASSPAGGFREQYFGPGTRLTVT.

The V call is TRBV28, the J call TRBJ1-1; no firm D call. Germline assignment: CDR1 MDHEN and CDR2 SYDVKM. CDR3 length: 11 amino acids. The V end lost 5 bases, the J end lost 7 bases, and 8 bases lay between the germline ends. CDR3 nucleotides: TGTGCCAGCAGTCCAAGGGATGAAGCTTTCTTT. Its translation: CASSPRDEAFF. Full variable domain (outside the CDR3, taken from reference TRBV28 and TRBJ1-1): DVKVTQSSRYLVKRTGEKVFLECVQDMDHENMFWYRQDPGLGLRLIYFSYDVKMKEKGDIPEGYSVSREKKERFSLILESASTNQTSMYLCASSPRDEAFFGQGTRLTVV.

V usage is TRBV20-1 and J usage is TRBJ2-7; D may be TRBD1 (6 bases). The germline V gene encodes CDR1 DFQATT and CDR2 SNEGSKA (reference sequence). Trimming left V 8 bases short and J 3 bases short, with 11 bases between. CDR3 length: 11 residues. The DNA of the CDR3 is TGCAGTTTGGACAGATACTACGAGCAGTACTTC. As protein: CSLDRYYEQYF.

The CDR3 reads CASSLTGTGEETQYF. In nucleotides, the CDR3 is TGCGCCAGCAGCTTGACCGGGACAGGGGAAGAGACCCAGTACTTC. This chain joins TRBV5-1 and TRBJ2-5, with TRBD1 matching 10 bases. J was trimmed by 3 bases and V by 1 base; bases with no gene match: 3. This CDR3 is built from 15 residues. Germline assignment: CDR1 SGHRS and CDR2 YFSETQ.

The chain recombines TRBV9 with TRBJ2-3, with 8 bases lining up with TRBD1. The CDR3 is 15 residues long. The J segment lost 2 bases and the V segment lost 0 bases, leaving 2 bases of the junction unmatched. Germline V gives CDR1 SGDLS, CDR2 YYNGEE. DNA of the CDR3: TGTGCCAGCAGCGTAGTGGGACAGGACACAGATACGCAGTATTTT. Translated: CASSVVGQDTDTQYF.

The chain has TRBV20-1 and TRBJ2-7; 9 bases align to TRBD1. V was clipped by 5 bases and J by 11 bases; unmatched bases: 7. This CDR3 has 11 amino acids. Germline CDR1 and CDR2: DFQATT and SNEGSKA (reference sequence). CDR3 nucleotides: TGCAGTGCTCGGGACAGGGAGATGGAGTACTTC. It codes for CSARDREMEYF.

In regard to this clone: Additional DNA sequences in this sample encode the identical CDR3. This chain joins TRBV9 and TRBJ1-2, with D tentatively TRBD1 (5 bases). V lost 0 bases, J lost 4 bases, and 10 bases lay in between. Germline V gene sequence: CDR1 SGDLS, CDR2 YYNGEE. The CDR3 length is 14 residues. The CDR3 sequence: CASSVGQGTYGYTF. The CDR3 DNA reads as TGTGCCAGCAGCGTAGGGCAGGGAACCTATGGCTACACCTTC.

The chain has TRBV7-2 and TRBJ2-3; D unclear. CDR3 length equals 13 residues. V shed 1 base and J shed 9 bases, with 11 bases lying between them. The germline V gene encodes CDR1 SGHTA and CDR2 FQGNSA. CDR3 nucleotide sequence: TGTGCCAGCAGCTTAGATTTGCAACGAACGCAGTATTTT. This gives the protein CASSLDLQRTQYF. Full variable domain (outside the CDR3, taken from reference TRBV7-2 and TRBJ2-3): GAGVSQSPSNKVTEKGKDVELRCDPISGHTALYWYRQSLGQGLEFLIYFQGNSAPDKSGLPSDRFSAERTGGSVSTLTIQRTQQEDSAVYLCASSLDLQRTQYFGPGTRLTVL.

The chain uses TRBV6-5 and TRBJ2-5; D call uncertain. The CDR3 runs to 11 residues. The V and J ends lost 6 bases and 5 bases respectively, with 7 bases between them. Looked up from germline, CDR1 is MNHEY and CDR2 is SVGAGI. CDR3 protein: CASRLEETQYF. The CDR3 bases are TGTGCCAGCAGACTTGAGGAGACCCAGTACTTC.

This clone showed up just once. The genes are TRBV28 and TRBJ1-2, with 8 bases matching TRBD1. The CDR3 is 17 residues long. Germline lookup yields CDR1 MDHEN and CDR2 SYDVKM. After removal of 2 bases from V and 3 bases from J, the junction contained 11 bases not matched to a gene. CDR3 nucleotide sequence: TGTGCCAGCAGTTTAGTCAGGGGGCGGCGTTGGGACTATGGCTACACCTTC. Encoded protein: CASSLVRGRRWDYGYTF.

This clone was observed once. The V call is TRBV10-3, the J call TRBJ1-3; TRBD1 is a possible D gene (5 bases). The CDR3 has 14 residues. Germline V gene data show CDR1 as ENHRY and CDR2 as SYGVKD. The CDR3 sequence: CASKDGTAGNTIYF. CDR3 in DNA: TGTGCATCAAAGGACGGGACCGCTGGAAACACCATATATTTT.

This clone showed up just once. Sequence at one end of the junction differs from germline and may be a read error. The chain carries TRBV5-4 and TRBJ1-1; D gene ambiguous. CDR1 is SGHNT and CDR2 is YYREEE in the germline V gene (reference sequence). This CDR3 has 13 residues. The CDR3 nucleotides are TGTGCCAGCAGCTTAGTCAGCGTCCCCGGGGAATCCTTT. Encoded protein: CASSLVSVPGESF.

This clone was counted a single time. As DNA, the CDR3 is TGCGCCAGCAGCCAGGGGGCACGGACTGAAGCTTTCTTT. Amino acid sequence: CASSQGARTEAFF. The V and J genes are TRBV5-1 and TRBJ1-1, with TRBD1 matching 8 bases. The CDR3 consists of 13 residues. Unmatched junction bases numbered 4, after V lost 4 bases and J lost 5 bases. Germline V CDR1 and CDR2: SGHRS, YFSETQ.

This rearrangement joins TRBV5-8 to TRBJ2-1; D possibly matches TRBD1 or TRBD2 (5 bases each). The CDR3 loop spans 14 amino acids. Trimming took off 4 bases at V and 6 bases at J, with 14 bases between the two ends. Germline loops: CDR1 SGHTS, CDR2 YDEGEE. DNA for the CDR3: TGTGCCAGCAGCCCGGGACCGCCTCTCAATGAGCAGTTCTTC. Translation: CASSPGPPLNEQFF. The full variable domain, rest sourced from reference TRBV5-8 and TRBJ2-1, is EAGVTQSPTHLIKTRGQQATLRCSPISGHTSVYWYQQALGLGLQFLLWYDEGEERNRGNFPPRFSGRQFPNYSSELNVNALELEDSALYLCASSPGPPLNEQFFGPGTRLTVL.

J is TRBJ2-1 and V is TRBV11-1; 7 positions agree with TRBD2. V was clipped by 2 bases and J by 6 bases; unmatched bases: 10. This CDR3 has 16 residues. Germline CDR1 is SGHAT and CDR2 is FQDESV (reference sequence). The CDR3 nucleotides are TGTGCCAGCAGCTTACGGGGTAGCGGGCCCGGCAATGAGCAGTTCTTC. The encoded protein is CASSLRGSGPGNEQFF.

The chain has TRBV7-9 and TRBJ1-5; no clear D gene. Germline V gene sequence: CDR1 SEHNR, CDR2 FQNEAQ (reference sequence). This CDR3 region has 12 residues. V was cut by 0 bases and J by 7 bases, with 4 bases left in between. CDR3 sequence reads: CASSLAKQPQHF. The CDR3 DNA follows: TGTGCCAGCAGCTTAGCTAAGCAGCCCCAGCATTTT.

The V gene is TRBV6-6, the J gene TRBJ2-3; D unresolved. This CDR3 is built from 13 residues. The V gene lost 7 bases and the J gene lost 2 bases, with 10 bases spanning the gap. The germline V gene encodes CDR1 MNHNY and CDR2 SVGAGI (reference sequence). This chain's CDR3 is CASIPGDTDTQYF. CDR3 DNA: TGTGCCAGCATTCCTGGGGACACAGATACGCAGTATTTT.

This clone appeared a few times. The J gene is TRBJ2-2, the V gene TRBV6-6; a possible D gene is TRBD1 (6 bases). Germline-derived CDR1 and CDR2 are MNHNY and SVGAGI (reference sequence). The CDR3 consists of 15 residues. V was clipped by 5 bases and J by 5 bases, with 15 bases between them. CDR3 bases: TGTGCCAGCAGTCACCAGGGGTACTGGACCGGGGAGCTGTTTTTT. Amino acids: CASSHQGYWTGELFF.

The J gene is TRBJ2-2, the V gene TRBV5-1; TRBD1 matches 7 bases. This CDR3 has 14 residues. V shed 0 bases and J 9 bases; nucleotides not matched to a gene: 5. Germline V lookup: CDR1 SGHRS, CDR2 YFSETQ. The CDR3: CASSLDRGSRELFF. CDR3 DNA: TGCGCCAGCAGCTTGGACAGGGGTTCAAGGGAGCTGTTTTTT.

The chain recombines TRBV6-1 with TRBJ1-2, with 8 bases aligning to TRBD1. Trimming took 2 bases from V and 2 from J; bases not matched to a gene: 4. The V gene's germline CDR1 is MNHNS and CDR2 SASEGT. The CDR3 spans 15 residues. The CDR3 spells CASSEMTGVNYGYTF. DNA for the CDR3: TGTGCCAGCAGTGAAATGACAGGGGTCAACTATGGCTACACCTTC.

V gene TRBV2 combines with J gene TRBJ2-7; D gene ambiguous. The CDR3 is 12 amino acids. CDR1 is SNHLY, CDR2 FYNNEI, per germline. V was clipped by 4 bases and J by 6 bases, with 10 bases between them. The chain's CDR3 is CASSAAAAEQYF. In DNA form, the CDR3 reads TGTGCCAGCAGTGCTGCGGCAGCCGAGCAGTACTTC.

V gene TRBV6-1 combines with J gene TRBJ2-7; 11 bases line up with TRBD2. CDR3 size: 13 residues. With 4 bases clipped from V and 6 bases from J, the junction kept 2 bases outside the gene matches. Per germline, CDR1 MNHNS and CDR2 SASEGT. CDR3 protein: CASSVTSGTEQYV. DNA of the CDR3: TGTGCCAGCAGTGTGACTAGCGGGACCGAGCAGTACGTC.

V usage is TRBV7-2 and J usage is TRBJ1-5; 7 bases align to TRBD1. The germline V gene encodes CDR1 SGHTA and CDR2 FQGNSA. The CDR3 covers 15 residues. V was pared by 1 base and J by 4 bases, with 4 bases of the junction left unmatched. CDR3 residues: CASSLVGGENQPQHF. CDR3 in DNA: TGTGCCAGCAGCTTAGTAGGGGGCGAGAATCAGCCCCAGCATTTT.

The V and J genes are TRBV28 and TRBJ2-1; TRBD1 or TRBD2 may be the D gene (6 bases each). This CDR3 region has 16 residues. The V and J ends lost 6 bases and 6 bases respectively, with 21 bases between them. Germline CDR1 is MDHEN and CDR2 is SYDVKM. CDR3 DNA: TGTGCCAGCAGCATTCCTGGGGGGCTAGGGAGCAATGAGCAGTTCTTC. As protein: CASSIPGGLGSNEQFF.

The CDR3 loop reads CATSRQGADTQYF. As DNA, the CDR3 is TGTGCCACCTCCCGACAGGGGGCAGATACGCAGTATTTT. This chain joins TRBV5-4 and TRBJ2-3, with TRBD1 matching 9 bases. The germline gives CDR1 SGHNT, CDR2 YYREEE (reference sequence). The CDR3 is 13 residues long. Losses at the gene ends were 9 bases for V and 4 bases for J; bases not matched to a gene: 6.

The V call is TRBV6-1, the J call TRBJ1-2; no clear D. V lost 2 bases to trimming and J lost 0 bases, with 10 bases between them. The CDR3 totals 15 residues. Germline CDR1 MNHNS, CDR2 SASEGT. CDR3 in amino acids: CASSENTATNYGYTF. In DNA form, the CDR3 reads TGTGCCAGCAGTGAAAACACAGCGACTAACTATGGCTACACCTTC.